The 14 T cell receptor beta chains in this list originate from one sample, sequenced in a study of a mutant IDH1 vaccine in newly diagnosed glioma. Libraries were prepared by immunoSEQ multiplex PCR; TCRdb keeps only in-frame clonotypes and omits some of them. The sample records around 41,000 clones, 78% being singletons. Documented time point: week 23, last vaccination. The content of each vaccine dose was 300 ug of mutant IDH1 20-mer peptide, and topical imiquimod accompanied it. Antigens of these TCRs are unknown. Sequences were derived from PBMCs, sampled from a glioma patient whose treatment included an IDH1 peptide vaccine. These receptors came from a woman between 40 and 55 years old with glioma. Some clones in this sample may be carry-over from other donors' samples.

The chain has TRBV5-1 and TRBJ1-4, with 9 bases matching TRBD1. CDR3 length: 15 amino acids. Germline values: CDR1 SGHRS, CDR2 YFSETQ. The junction had 4 bases not matched to a gene; V was cut back by 1 base and J by 6 bases. CDR3 protein: CASSLQGQGDEKLFF. CDR3 sequence (DNA): TGCGCCAGCAGCTTGCAGGGACAGGGAGATGAAAAACTGTTTTTT. The complete variable domain, with remaining parts taken from reference TRBV5-1 and TRBJ1-4, reads KAGVTQTPRYLIKTRGQQVTLSCSPISGHRSVSWYQQTPGQGLQFLFEYFSETQRNKGNFPGRFSGRQFSNSRSEMNVSTLELGDSALYLCASSLQGQGDEKLFFGSGTQLSVL.

The chain combines TRBV9 with TRBJ2-2; the D gene is possibly TRBD2 (7 bases). In germline, CDR1 is SGDLS, CDR2 YYNGEE. This CDR3 has 14 residues. The V gene lost 5 bases and the J gene lost 3 bases, with 11 bases spanning the gap. The CDR3 bases are TGTGCCAGCAGGGGGGGGCGCGACACCGGGGAGCTGTTTTTT. This codes for CASRGGRDTGELFF.

The chain has TRBV6-5 and TRBJ2-3, with 8 positions matching TRBD2. The CDR3 spans 14 residues. V was pared by 2 bases and J by 5 bases, with 3 bases of the junction left unmatched. Germline CDR1 and CDR2: MNHEY and SVGAGI. The CDR3 is CASSYAGGVDTQYF. CDR3 DNA: TGTGCCAGCAGTTACGCCGGGGGGGTAGATACGCAGTATTTT.

The chain recombines TRBV5-4 with TRBJ2-2; 7 bases line up with TRBD2. The CDR3 runs to 16 residues. The V and J ends lost 4 bases and 5 bases, in that order; junction bases with no gene match: 11. Germline V CDR1 and CDR2: SGHNT, YYREEE (reference sequence). The DNA of the CDR3 is TGTGCCAGCAGCCGAGTAGGGAGGGCGCGGACCGGGGAGCTGTTTTTT. This sequence encodes CASSRVGRARTGELFF. Full variable domain (rest looked up from reference TRBV5-4 and TRBJ2-2): ETGVTQSPTHLIKTRGQQVTLRCSSQSGHNTVSWYQQALGQGPQFIFQYYREEENGRGNFPPRFSGLQFPNYSSELNVNALELDDSALYLCASSRVGRARTGELFFGEGSRLTVL.

The rearrangement links TRBV6-5 to TRBJ2-7; no definite D call. The CDR3 runs to 13 residues. The V gene's germline CDR1 is MNHEY and CDR2 SVGAGI. V was trimmed by 4 bases and J by 3 bases, leaving 10 bases between them. The CDR3 sequence is CASSLGHYYEQYF. CDR3 DNA: TGTGCCAGCAGTTTGGGTCATTACTACGAGCAGTACTTC.

This rearrangement joins TRBV7-2 to TRBJ2-5; the match to TRBD2 covers 9 bases. The CDR3 loop spans 16 amino acids. Germline V lookup: CDR1 SGHTA, CDR2 FQGNSA. V lost 2 bases to trimming and J lost 0 bases; unmatched junction nucleotides: 4. In DNA form, the CDR3 reads TGTGCCAGCAGCTTATCTAGCGGGGCGTACCAAGAGACCCAGTACTTC. It is translated as CASSLSSGAYQETQYF.

The chain has TRBV18 and TRBJ2-7, with a tentative D call TRBD2 (6 bases). V was pared by 0 bases and J by 9 bases, with 18 bases between. The germline V gene encodes CDR1 KGHSH and CDR2 LQKENI. This CDR3 has 15 residues. CDR3 residues: CASSPPAAGGTAQYF. CDR3 DNA sequence: TGTGCCAGCTCACCACCGGCGGCAGGCGGGACGGCGCAGTACTTC.

The rearrangement uses TRBV14 and TRBJ1-2; D gene ambiguous. V gave up 4 bases and J gave up 7 bases, with 10 bases separating them. CDR1 is SGHDN, CDR2 FVKESK, per germline. The CDR3 has 12 amino acids. The CDR3 DNA reads as TGTGCCAGCAGCCCCAGTACATTTGGCTACACCTTC. It codes for CASSPSTFGYTF.

The chain joins TRBV4-1 to TRBJ2-5, with TRBD2 matching over 14 bases. This CDR3 contains 16 residues. In germline, CDR1 is MGHRA, CDR2 YSYEKL. The J segment lost 5 bases and the V segment lost 4 bases, leaving 6 bases of the junction unmatched. The CDR3 is CASSPGTSGRMETQYF. In DNA form, the CDR3 reads TGCGCCAGCAGCCCTGGGACTAGCGGGAGAATGGAGACCCAGTACTTC.

This sequence joins TRBV13 and TRBJ2-7; D uncertain. Deletions cut 1 base from V and 1 base from J, with 8 bases between. This CDR3 is built from 14 residues. Germline CDR1 is PRHDT and CDR2 is FYEKMQ (reference sequence). This CDR3 is CASSLVKASYEQYF. Here the CDR3 DNA reads TGTGCCAGCAGCTTAGTAAAGGCTTCCTACGAGCAGTACTTC.

The count of this clone is one. V and J are TRBV6-5 and TRBJ1-4, with a possible D match to TRBD1 (5 bases). This CDR3 contains 16 residues. V was cut by 4 bases and J by 7 bases, with 19 bases left in between. Per germline, CDR1 MNHEY and CDR2 SVGAGI. CDR3 DNA: TGTGCCAGCAGTTCAGGGAATGGGGCCCCCCGTGAAAAACTGTTTTTT. This codes for CASSSGNGAPREKLFF.

V is TRBV29-1 and J is TRBJ2-1, with 9 bases identical to TRBD2. The V gene's germline CDR1 is SQVTM and CDR2 ANQGSEA. The CDR3 length is 14 residues. V dropped 1 base and J dropped 9; count of bases not matched to a gene: 7. CDR3 DNA: TGCAGCGTTGAAGTAGCGGGAGTATCGGGTGAGCAGTTCTTC. This translates into CSVEVAGVSGEQFF.

The rearrangement uses TRBV7-2 and TRBJ1-5; possible D gene TRBD1, 6 bases. The V end was cut by 5 bases, the J end by 0 bases, with 14 bases between. Germline values: CDR1 SGHTA, CDR2 FQGNSA. The CDR3 spans 16 residues. The CDR3 loop reads CASSPEQGYSNQPQHF. The CDR3 nucleotides are TGTGCCAGCAGCCCAGAACAGGGCTATAGCAATCAGCCCCAGCATTTT.

The chain links TRBV7-8 to TRBJ2-7; a weak D match, TRBD1 (6 bases). The CDR3 contains 15 residues. V lost 5 bases, J lost 2 bases, and 16 bases lay in between. Germline-derived CDR1 and CDR2 are SGHVS and FQNEAQ. CDR3 protein: CASSRNPQGTYEQYF. The DNA of the CDR3 is TGTGCCAGCAGCCGAAACCCCCAGGGGACCTACGAGCAGTACTTC.